The present T cell receptor (beta chain) was sequenced within a study of STAT5B mutations in CD4+ large granular lymphocyte leukemia. Study-wide results and caveats: Main leukemic clonotypes were patient-specific, but roughly 23% appeared at low frequency elsewhere. Without putative leukemic clones, patient CD4-sorted repertoires remained more clonal than healthy CD4+ repertoires.

Concerning this clone itself: Its antigen is unidentified.

The assay was run at survey level. Sequencing used immunoSEQ multiplex PCR; TCRdb keeps in-frame clones, though not all of them. The sample includes around 35,000 clones, approximately 81% of them seen just once. The CDR3 covers 11 residues. V gave up 0 bases and J gave up 15 bases, with 10 bases separating them. CDR1 and CDR2 (germline): SGHTS, YDEGEE. Sequenced: CD4+ T cells from blood buffy coats. This sequence joins TRBV5-8 and TRBJ1-5, with D tentatively TRBD1 (6 bases). The sequence was obtained from a human donor in good health. The DNA of the CDR3 is TGTGCCAGCAGCTTGGAACAGGGTGGGCATTTT. It specifies CASSLEQGGHF.